The 29 T cell receptor beta chains presented below share a single source sample, sequenced in a study of blood T cell repertoires in COVID-19 (dated by TCRdb to 2020 to 2021). Libraries were built with the immunoSEQ multiplex PCR assay. TCRdb took over this immuneACCESS table, retaining in-frame rearrangements with V and J assigned. Such tables are incomplete; in checked studies, under half of the missing clones stem from an unresolved V gene, and the remainder is unexplained. For this sample the table gives around 200,000 clones, of which 80% to 90% were detected only once. The top ten clones comprise about 4.6% of the sample. The sequenced material came from PBMCs or T cells enriched from blood (not recorded which). These receptors were obtained from a woman aged 30 to 39 who had been exposed to COVID-19.

This chain links TRBV24-1 with TRBJ2-2; tentative D call: TRBD2 (5 bases). Germline V gene sequence: CDR1 KGHDR, CDR2 SFDVKD. This CDR3 has 13 amino acids. V lost 8 bases and J lost 5, with 11 bases in between. The CDR3 DNA sequence: TGTGCCACCATGAGGGTCGGAACCGGGGAGCTGTTTTTT. Translating it yields CATMRVGTGELFF.

This sequence joins TRBV12-5 and TRBJ2-1; possibly TRBD2 for D (5 bases). Trimming removed 5 bases from V and 9 bases from J, with 11 bases in between. CDR1 and CDR2 from the germline V gene are LGHNT and FRNRAP. The CDR3 contains 12 residues. The CDR3 here is CASGVGEGEQFF. The CDR3 nucleotides read TGTGCTAGTGGTGTGGGCGAGGGTGAGCAGTTCTTC.

The chain has TRBV30 and TRBJ2-2; D uncertain. Germline V gene lookup returns CDR1 GTSNPN and CDR2 SVGIG (reference sequence). This CDR3 comprises 15 residues. V shed 3 bases and J shed 7 bases, with 18 bases lying between them. Here the CDR3 DNA reads TGTGCCTGGAGACCAACGGGTCTCCTGGGCGGGGAGCTGTTTTTT. As protein: CAWRPTGLLGGELFF.

The chain joins TRBV19 to TRBJ2-3, with D unresolved. The CDR3 extends over 13 amino acids. The germline CDR1 and CDR2 sequences are LNHDA and SQIVND (reference sequence). V dropped 6 bases and J dropped 0 bases, with 7 bases sitting between them. CDR3 DNA sequence: TGTGCCAGTAGGTTCTCTAGCACAGATACGCAGTATTTT. It encodes CASRFSSTDTQYF.

The genes are TRBV6-1 and TRBJ2-7; the D gene is possibly TRBD2 (5 bases). This CDR3 region has 16 residues. CDR1 and CDR2 (germline): MNHNS, SASEGT. Trimming left V 0 bases short and J 2 bases short, with 14 bases between. The CDR3 DNA sequence: TGTGCCAGCAGTGAAGCGCTGAGTGGGGAGACCTACGAGCAGTACTTC. The encoded protein is CASSEALSGETYEQYF.

This sequence joins TRBV6-1 and TRBJ1-4; D perhaps matches TRBD1 (6 bases). V dropped 3 bases and J dropped 3 bases, with 20 bases sitting between them. The CDR3 has 18 residues. Germline lookup yields CDR1 MNHNS and CDR2 SASEGT. Here the CDR3 DNA reads TGTGCCAGCAGTGACGGACAGCATATTCCCCGGGCTAATGAAAAACTGTTTTTT. It codes for CASSDGQHIPRANEKLFF.

V gene TRBV5-1 combines with J gene TRBJ1-2; 7 positions match TRBD1. The CDR3 is made up of 14 amino acids. Germline-derived CDR1 and CDR2 are SGHRS and YFSETQ. With V trimmed by 0 bases and J by 6 bases, 5 bases remained unmatched. CDR3 region: CASSLGGGSDGYTF. In nucleotides, the CDR3 is TGCGCCAGCAGCTTGGGAGGGGGCTCGGATGGCTACACCTTC.

The V call is TRBV19, the J call TRBJ1-5; no clear D. Trimming stripped 10 bases from V and 7 bases from J, with 11 bases between. CDR3 size: 11 residues. Germline V gives CDR1 LNHDA, CDR2 SQIVND (reference sequence). CDR3 region: CATGTGQPQHF. In nucleotides, the CDR3 is TGTGCCACCGGAACGGGACAGCCCCAGCATTTT.

V usage is TRBV11-3 and J usage is TRBJ2-7, with 8 nucleotides matching TRBD2. The CDR3 runs to 15 residues. CDR1 is SGHNT, CDR2 YENEEA, per germline. With 5 bases clipped from V and 1 base from J, the junction kept 7 bases outside the gene matches. CDR3 amino acids: CASSPGGGLSYEQYF. The CDR3 nucleotides are TGTGCCAGCAGCCCCGGCGGGGGGCTTTCCTACGAGCAGTACTTC.

The genes are TRBV7-9 and TRBJ1-1; D not certain. V gave up 5 bases and J gave up 0 bases, with 16 bases separating them. The CDR3 sequence is 16 residues long. Germline loops: CDR1 SEHNR, CDR2 FQNEAQ (reference sequence). CDR3 protein: CASSPLGDRMNTEAFF. The DNA of the CDR3 is TGTGCCAGCAGCCCACTAGGAGATCGTATGAACACTGAAGCTTTCTTT.

The chain is built from TRBV27 and TRBJ2-5, with D perhaps TRBD1 (6 bases). Germline CDR1 reads MNHEY; CDR2 reads SMNVEV (reference sequence). There are 14 residues in the CDR3. The V and J ends lost 6 bases and 3 bases respectively, with 14 bases between them. As DNA, the CDR3 is TGTGCCAGCAGCCCCGTGCCAGGGGAAGAGACCCAGTACTTC. Protein: CASSPVPGEETQYF.

The chain employs TRBV2 and TRBJ2-2; D remains ambiguous. Germline V gene data show CDR1 as SNHLY and CDR2 as FYNNEI. This CDR3 region has 14 residues. The V end was cut by 6 bases, the J end by 2 bases, with 10 bases between. The CDR3 region is CASSREFNTGELFF. The CDR3 nucleotides are TGTGCCAGCAGCCGAGAATTTAACACCGGGGAGCTGTTTTTT.

The chain uses TRBV3-1 (or the pseudogene TRBV3-2) and TRBJ1-2; D call uncertain. V lost 5 bases, J lost 1 base, and 11 bases lay in between. The CDR3 is made up of 14 amino acids. Germline V gene sequence: CDR1 LGHDT, CDR2 YNNKEL (reference sequence). The CDR3 reads CASSSRGFNYGYTF. CDR3 bases: TGTGCCAGCAGCTCACGGGGTTTTAACTATGGCTACACCTTC.

The rearrangement uses TRBV3-1 (or the pseudogene TRBV3-2) and TRBJ2-7; TRBD2 agrees at 7 bases. The CDR3 has 14 residues. Germline V gene sequence: CDR1 LGHDT, CDR2 YNNKEL (reference sequence). V was pared by 6 bases and J by 1 base, with 6 bases of the junction left unmatched. Written as DNA, the CDR3 is TGTGCCAGCAGAGGGGCGGGGGTTTCCTACGAGCAGTACTTC. It translates to CASRGAGVSYEQYF.

The chain couples TRBV4-1 to TRBJ1-2; no reliable D call. Trimming removed 0 bases from V and 7 bases from J, with 15 bases in between. Germline lookup yields CDR1 MGHRA and CDR2 YSYEKL. The CDR3 has 15 amino acids. The CDR3 sequence: CASSQEPVGGGGYTF. In DNA, the CDR3 is TGCGCCAGCAGCCAAGAACCGGTCGGTGGTGGTGGCTACACCTTC.

This rearrangement joins TRBV10-3 to TRBJ1-1; D gene unclear. The V end lost 4 bases, the J end lost 7 bases, and 7 bases lay between the germline ends. CDR1 is ENHRY and CDR2 is SYGVKD in the germline V gene. The CDR3 consists of 11 residues. The CDR3 is CAISGRGEAFF. The CDR3 nucleotides read TGTGCCATCAGTGGCCGGGGTGAAGCTTTCTTT.

This clone was seen more than once but under ten times. The rearrangement joins TRBV5-1 to TRBJ1-6; 10 bases line up with TRBD1. Germline V gene data show CDR1 as SGHRS and CDR2 as YFSETQ. CDR3 length: 13 residues. With V trimmed by 5 bases and J by 7 bases, 0 bases remained unmatched. In DNA form, the CDR3 reads TGCGCCAGCAGGGGACAGGGGAATTCACCCCTCCACTTT. Translated, it gives CASRGQGNSPLHF.

The J gene is TRBJ1-3, the V gene TRBV7-8; the D is unclear. This CDR3 contains 15 residues. V was clipped by 4 bases and J by 2 bases, with 12 bases between them. In germline, CDR1 is SGHVS, CDR2 FQNEAQ. This CDR3 is CASSSFFGPGNTIYF. The CDR3 region has the DNA TGTGCCAGCAGCTCTTTCTTTGGCCCTGGAAACACCATATATTTT.

This chain joins TRBV5-1 and TRBJ1-2; D remains ambiguous. V lost 0 bases, J lost 1 base, and 7 bases lay in between. This CDR3 contains 14 residues. Germline values: CDR1 SGHRS, CDR2 YFSETQ. In DNA, the CDR3 is TGCGCCAGCAGCTTGGACTCGGGTAACTATGGCTACACCTTC. Protein: CASSLDSGNYGYTF. The variable domain in full, completed from reference TRBV5-1 and TRBJ1-2, reads KAGVTQTPRYLIKTRGQQVTLSCSPISGHRSVSWYQQTPGQGLQFLFEYFSETQRNKGNFPGRFSGRQFSNSRSEMNVSTLELGDSALYLCASSLDSGNYGYTFGSGTRLTVV.

The chain recombines TRBV27 with TRBJ2-7; D may be TRBD1 (6 bases). Germline CDR1 and CDR2: MNHEY and SMNVEV (reference sequence). The CDR3 has 13 residues. The V and J ends lost 3 bases and 7 bases respectively, with 13 bases between them. The CDR3 sequence is CASSFRTAEEQYF. The DNA of the CDR3 is TGTGCCAGCAGTTTTAGGACAGCGGAGGAGCAGTACTTC.

The chain joins TRBV3-1 (or the pseudogene TRBV3-2) to TRBJ2-2, with a weak D call TRBD1 (6 bases). The germline V gene has CDR1 LGHDT and CDR2 YNNKEL (reference sequence). Trimming removed 5 bases at V and 7 bases at J, with 8 bases between. There are 12 residues in the CDR3. CDR3 in DNA: TGTGCCAGCAGCTTGACAGGCGGGGAGCTGTTTTTT. This codes for CASSLTGGELFF.

The chain employs TRBV7-3 and TRBJ2-3; TRBD1 aligns across 9 bases. This CDR3 comprises 15 residues. CDR1 and CDR2 from the germline V gene are SGHTA and FQGTGA. V gave up 4 bases and J gave up 4 bases; unmatched junction bases: 6. The CDR3 is CASSSTGGEADTQYF. CDR3 in DNA: TGTGCCAGCAGCTCAACAGGGGGCGAGGCAGATACGCAGTATTTT. The full variable domain, with the rest looked up from reference TRBV7-3 and TRBJ2-3, is GAGVSQTPSNKVTEKGKYVELRCDPISGHTALYWYRQSLGQGPEFLIYFQGTGAADDSGLPNDRFFAVRPEGSVSTLKIQRTERGDSAVYLCASSSTGGEADTQYFGPGTRLTVL.

The rearrangement uses TRBV28 and TRBJ1-5, with D uncertain. V lost 1 base, J lost 2 bases, and 6 bases lay in between. Per germline, CDR1 MDHEN and CDR2 SYDVKM. The CDR3 totals 14 residues. The CDR3 DNA sequence: TGTGCCAGCAGTTTATTTCGCGGCAATCAGCCCCAGCATTTT. Protein sequence: CASSLFRGNQPQHF.

This chain uses TRBV4-2 with TRBJ2-7; possibly TRBD2 for D (6 bases). Germline values: CDR1 LGHNA, CDR2 YNFKEQ. The CDR3 runs to 15 residues. Trimming stripped 0 bases from V and 2 bases from J, with 11 bases between. The CDR3 nucleotides are TGTGCCAGCAGCCAAGACCGGGGGACGGCCTACGAGCAGTACTTC. Translation: CASSQDRGTAYEQYF.

For this clone: The same CDR3 also results from other DNA sequences found in this sample. The chain joins TRBV7-3 to TRBJ1-1; TRBD1 agrees at 8 bases. CDR1 and CDR2 from the germline V gene are SGHTA and FQGTGA. The CDR3 contains 14 residues. V lost 5 bases and J lost 4; bases outside the gene matches: 6. CDR3 in amino acids: CASSPDRGGTEAFF. For the CDR3, the DNA is TGTGCCAGCAGCCCAGACAGGGGAGGCACTGAAGCTTTCTTT.

V and J are TRBV5-1 and TRBJ2-1; TRBD2 matches 7 bases. The CDR3 length is 15 residues. With V trimmed by 6 bases and J by 1 base, 7 bases remained unmatched. Germline values: CDR1 SGHRS, CDR2 YFSETQ. This chain's CDR3 is CASTRVGGSYNEQFF. As DNA, the CDR3 is TGCGCCAGCACCCGGGTGGGGGGGTCCTACAATGAGCAGTTCTTC.

The chain links TRBV2 to TRBJ1-5; TRBD1 matches at 11 bases. V gave up 5 bases and J gave up 9 bases; unmatched junction bases: 12. There are 16 residues in the CDR3. Germline CDR1 reads SNHLY; CDR2 reads FYNNEI. In DNA form, the CDR3 reads TGTGCCAGCAGTTGGTCCGGGACAGGGGGTTATAGGCCCCAGCATTTT. Translation gives CASSWSGTGGYRPQHF.

This rearrangement joins TRBV19 to TRBJ2-3, with TRBD1 matching over 8 bases. This CDR3 is built from 14 residues. Germline V gene lookup returns CDR1 LNHDA and CDR2 SQIVND (reference sequence). Trimming cost V 6 bases and J 5 bases; bases outside gene matches: 7. The DNA of the CDR3 is TGTGCCAGTAGCCCACCGGGACAGGTAGATACGCAGTATTTT. Protein product: CASSPPGQVDTQYF.

The V gene is TRBV10-1, the J gene TRBJ1-6; no clear D gene. This CDR3 has 15 amino acids. Trimming pared 4 bases from V and 0 bases from J, leaving 7 bases between. Germline V gene data show CDR1 as WNHNN and CDR2 as SYGVQD (reference sequence). Here the CDR3 reads CASSGKSSYNSPLHF. CDR3 coding DNA: TGCGCCAGCAGTGGTAAGAGCTCCTATAATTCACCCCTCCACTTT.